This TCR beta chain was observed in a study of cytomegalovirus exposure and HLA in healthy donors. Findings of the study overall: The productive fraction for most TCR beta V segments was about 90% or about 30% in an earlier analysis. Whilst most TCR sequences proved rare, a subset of public TCRs occurred across many donors. Across donors, sequencing depth was assumed by presence/absence analyses to be roughly uniform.

Comment on this clone: As yet, its antigen is unknown.

The PCR used 60 Vbeta and 13 Jbeta primers. The table came from immunoSEQ multiplex PCR; TCRdb's copy has only in-frame clones and leaves some out. This table has around 110,000 clones, approximately 80% appearing once. This CDR3 spans 18 amino acids. Germline V gene sequence: CDR1 LNHNV, CDR2 YYDKDF (reference sequence). V was clipped by 0 bases and J by 0 bases; unmatched bases: 8. The source of this sequence is a woman aged 30 to 39 in good health and CMV-seronegative. The chain links TRBV15 to TRBJ1-5, with 7 nucleotides matching TRBD1. Input material: PBMCs. CDR3 bases: TGTGCCACCAGCAGAGATCTGACAGGGTTTTCTAGCAATCAGCCCCAGCATTTT. This sequence encodes CATSRDLTGFSSNQPQHF.